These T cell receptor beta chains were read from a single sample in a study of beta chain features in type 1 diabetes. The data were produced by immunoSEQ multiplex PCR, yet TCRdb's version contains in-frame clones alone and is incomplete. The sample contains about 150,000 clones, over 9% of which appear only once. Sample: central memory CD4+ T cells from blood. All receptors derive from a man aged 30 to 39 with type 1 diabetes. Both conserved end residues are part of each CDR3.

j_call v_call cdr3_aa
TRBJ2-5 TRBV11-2 CASSLRLAFFGLEETQYF
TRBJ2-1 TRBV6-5 CASRRRESEFF
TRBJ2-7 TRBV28 CASINRGAQYF
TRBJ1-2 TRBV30 CAWSVSSGYTF
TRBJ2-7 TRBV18 CASSPPYEYEQYF
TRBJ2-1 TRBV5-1 CASSIGLHSREQFF
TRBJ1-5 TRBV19 CASSTRQDQPQHF
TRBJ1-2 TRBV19 CASSRADARDYGYTF
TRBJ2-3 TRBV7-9 CASSFAGTGAADTQYF
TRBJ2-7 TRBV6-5 CASSYSSSRGYEQYF
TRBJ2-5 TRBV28 CASSSPTGAQETQYF
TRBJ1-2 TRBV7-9 CASSSYNRGGYTF
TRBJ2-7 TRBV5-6 CASSRSSSGSYEQYF
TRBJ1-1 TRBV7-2 CASSLRRQGTEAFF
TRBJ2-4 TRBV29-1 CSVEGQGNIQYF
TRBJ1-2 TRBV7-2 CASSLVRGNYGYTF
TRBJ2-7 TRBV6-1 CASDSVSSSYEQYF
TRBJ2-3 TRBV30 CAWSPGQGHADTQYF
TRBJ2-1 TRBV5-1 CASSLSGAPQDEQFF
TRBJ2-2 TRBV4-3 CASSQYLASGSPGELFF
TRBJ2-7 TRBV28 CASRLGDYEQYF
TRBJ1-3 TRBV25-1 CASSDDRSGNTIYF
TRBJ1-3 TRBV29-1 CSVRTAAENRYF
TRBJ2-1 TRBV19 CATTTGQGGGEQFF
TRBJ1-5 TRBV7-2 CASSPDRVRGQPQHF
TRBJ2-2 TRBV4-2 CASSQDPSGSPGELFF
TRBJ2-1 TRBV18 CASSPPLAGSSYNEQFF
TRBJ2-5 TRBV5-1 CASSLDTGGPETQYF
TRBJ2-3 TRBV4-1 CASRQSSGRETDTQYF
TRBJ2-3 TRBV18 CASSPSGVWSTQYF
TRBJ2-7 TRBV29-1 CSVAKELSYEQYF
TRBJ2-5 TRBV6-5 CASSSQAFQETQYF
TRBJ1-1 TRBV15 CATSREPGNTEAFF
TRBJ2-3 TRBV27 CASSLGRGRGSDTQYF
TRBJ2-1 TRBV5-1 CASSFSGTGAYNEQFF
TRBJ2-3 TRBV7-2 CASGQRSTDTQYF
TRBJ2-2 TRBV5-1 CASSSATNTGELFF
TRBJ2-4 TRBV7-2 CASREGGGADKNIQYF
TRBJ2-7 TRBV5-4 CASSEAGGLTYEQYF
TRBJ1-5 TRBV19 CASESRDSRINQPQHF
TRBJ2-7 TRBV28 CASSSGTGGYEQYF
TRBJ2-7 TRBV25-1 CASTDPFSYEQYF
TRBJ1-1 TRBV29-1 CSVLPGNTEAFF
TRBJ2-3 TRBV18 CASSPLQSTDTQYF
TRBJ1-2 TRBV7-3 CASSLNKAGYGYTF
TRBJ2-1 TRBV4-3 CASSQDRTSNEQFF
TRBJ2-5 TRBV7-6 CASSLQQASETQYF
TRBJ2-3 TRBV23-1 CASNRLAGSTDTQYF
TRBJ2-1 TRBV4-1 CASSQETSGTFNEQFF
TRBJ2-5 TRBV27 CASSSLRGQETQYF
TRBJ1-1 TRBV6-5 CASSYRGQGTEAFF
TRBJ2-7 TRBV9 CASSPDRELYEQYF
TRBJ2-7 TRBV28 CASSLQDRQQYF
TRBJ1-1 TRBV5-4 CASSFRGGTEAFF